The entry below describes one T cell receptor (beta chain). These data are taken from a study of blood T cells in healthy people across ages. Germline CDR1 is SEHNR and CDR2 is FQNEAQ (reference sequence). Trimming shortened V by 2 bases and J by 5 bases, and 12 bases separated the two germline ends. The CDR3 loop spans 14 amino acids. Primed by a sample-barcoded 5' primer and a J-beta primer mix, a second PCR proceeded for about 6 to 12 cycles. Via MiXCR, TCRdb re-called the 5' RACE reads, giving one row per CDR3 protein. The sample has about 1.8 million distinct CDR3 sequences; roughly 49% are singletons.

The origin of this receptor is a middle-aged woman in good health. The chain links TRBV7-9 to TRBJ1-1; D remains ambiguous. The sequencing sample was made of blood. The CDR3 protein is CASSLPLAGTEAFF. Here the CDR3 DNA reads TGTGCCAGCAGCTTACCTTTGGCCGGGACTGAAGCTTTCTTT.